Listed here are 2 T cell receptor beta chains from one sample, sequenced in a study of neoadjuvant anti-PD-1 for oral cavity cancer. Clones were sequenced by immunoSEQ multiplex PCR, and TCRdb holds only the in-frame ones, with some missing. The sample has around 12,000 clones; more than 60% are singletons. Here the sequenced sample was PBMCs, taken before nivolumab (anti-PD-1) treatment. Receptor source: a person between 35 and 79 years old with oral cavity squamous cell carcinoma.

CDR3 DNA: TGTGCCAGCAGCTTAACAAGAATCAATGAGCAGTTCTTC. This gives the protein CASSLTRINEQFF. The chain uses TRBV7-8 and TRBJ2-1; D is unclear. V was pared by 2 bases and J by 6 bases, with 8 bases between. This CDR3 is 13 amino acids long. Germline CDR1 SGHVS, CDR2 FQNEAQ.

The gene calls are TRBV18 and TRBJ2-2, with 8 bases lining up with TRBD1. Germline CDR1 and CDR2: KGHSH and LQKENI. Trimming at V came to 1 base and at J to 6 bases, leaving 10 bases not matched to a gene. The CDR3 consists of 17 residues. This CDR3 is CASSPRTQGVGSGELFF. The DNA for the CDR3 is TGTGCCAGCTCACCACGGACACAGGGGGTAGGCTCCGGGGAGCTGTTTTTT.